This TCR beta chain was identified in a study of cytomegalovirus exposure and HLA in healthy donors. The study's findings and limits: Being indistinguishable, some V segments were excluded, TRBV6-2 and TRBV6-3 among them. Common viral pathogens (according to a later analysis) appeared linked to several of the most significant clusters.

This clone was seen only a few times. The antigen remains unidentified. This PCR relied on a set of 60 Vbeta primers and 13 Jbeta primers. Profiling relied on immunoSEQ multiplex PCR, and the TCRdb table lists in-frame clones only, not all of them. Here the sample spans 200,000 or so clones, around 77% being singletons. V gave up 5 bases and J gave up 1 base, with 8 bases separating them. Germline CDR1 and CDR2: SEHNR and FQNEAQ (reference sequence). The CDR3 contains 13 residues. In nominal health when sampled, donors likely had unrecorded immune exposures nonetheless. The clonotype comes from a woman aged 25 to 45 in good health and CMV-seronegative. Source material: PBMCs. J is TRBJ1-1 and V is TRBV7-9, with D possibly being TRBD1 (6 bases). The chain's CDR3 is CASSLQGNTEAFF. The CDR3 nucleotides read TGTGCCAGCAGCCTACAGGGGAACACTGAAGCTTTCTTT.